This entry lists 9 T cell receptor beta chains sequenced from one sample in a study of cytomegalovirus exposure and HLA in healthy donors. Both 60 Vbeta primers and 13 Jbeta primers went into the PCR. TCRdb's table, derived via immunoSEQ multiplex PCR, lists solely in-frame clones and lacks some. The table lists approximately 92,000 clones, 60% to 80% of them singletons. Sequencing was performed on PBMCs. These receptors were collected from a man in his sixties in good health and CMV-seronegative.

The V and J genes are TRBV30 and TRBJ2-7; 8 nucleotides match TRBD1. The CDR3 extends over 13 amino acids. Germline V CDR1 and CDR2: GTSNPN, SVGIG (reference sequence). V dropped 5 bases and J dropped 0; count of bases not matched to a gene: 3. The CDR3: CAWLDRGSYEQYF. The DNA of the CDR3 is TGTGCCTGGCTCGACAGGGGCTCCTACGAGCAGTACTTC.

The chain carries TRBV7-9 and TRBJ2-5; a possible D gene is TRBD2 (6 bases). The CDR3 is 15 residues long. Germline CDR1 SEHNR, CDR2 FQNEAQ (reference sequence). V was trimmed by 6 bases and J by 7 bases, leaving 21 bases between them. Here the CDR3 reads CASRPEGPMRGTQYF. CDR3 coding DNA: TGTGCCAGCAGGCCGGAGGGTCCAATGAGGGGGACCCAGTACTTC.

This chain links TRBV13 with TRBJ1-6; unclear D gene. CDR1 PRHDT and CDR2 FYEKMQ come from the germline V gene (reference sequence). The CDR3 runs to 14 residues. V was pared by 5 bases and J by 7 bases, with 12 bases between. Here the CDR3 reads CASSREGGNSPLHF. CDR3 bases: TGTGCCAGCAGCAGAGAGGGCGGGAATTCACCCCTCCACTTT.

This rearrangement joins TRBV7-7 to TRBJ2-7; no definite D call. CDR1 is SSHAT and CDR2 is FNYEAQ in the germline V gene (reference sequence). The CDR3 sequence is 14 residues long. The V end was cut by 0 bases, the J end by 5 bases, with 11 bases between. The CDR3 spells CASSLAGKNDEQYF. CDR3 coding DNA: TGTGCCAGCAGCTTAGCGGGCAAGAACGACGAGCAGTACTTC.

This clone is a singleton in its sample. This CDR3 reads CASDGTPRLEKLFF. CDR3 nucleotide sequence: TGTGCCAGCGACGGGACTCCGAGGTTGGAAAAACTGTTTTTT. The rearrangement joins TRBV2 to TRBJ1-4, with D possibly matching TRBD1 (5 bases). Germline lookup yields CDR1 SNHLY and CDR2 FYNNEI. Trimming removed 8 bases from V and 8 bases from J, with 18 bases in between. This CDR3 contains 14 residues.

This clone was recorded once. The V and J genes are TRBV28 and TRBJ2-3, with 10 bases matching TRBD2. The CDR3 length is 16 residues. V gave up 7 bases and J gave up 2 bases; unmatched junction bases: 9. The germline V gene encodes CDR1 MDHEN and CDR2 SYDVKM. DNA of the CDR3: TGTGCCAGCAAGGGATTTCTAGCGGGGGCCACAGATACGCAGTATTTT. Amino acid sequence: CASKGFLAGATDTQYF.

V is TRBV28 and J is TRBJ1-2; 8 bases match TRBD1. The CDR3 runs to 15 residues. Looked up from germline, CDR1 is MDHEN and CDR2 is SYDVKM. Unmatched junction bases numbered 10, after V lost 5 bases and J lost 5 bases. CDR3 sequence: CASSPPEGQAYGYTF. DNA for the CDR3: TGTGCCAGCAGTCCACCCGAGGGACAGGCATATGGCTACACCTTC.

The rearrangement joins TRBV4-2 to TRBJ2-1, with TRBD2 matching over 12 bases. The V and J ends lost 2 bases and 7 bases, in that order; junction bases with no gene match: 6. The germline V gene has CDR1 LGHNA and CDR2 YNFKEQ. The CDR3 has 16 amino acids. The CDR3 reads CASSQSASGRGNEQFF. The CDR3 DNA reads TGTGCCAGCAGCCAAAGCGCTAGCGGGAGGGGTAATGAGCAGTTCTTC.

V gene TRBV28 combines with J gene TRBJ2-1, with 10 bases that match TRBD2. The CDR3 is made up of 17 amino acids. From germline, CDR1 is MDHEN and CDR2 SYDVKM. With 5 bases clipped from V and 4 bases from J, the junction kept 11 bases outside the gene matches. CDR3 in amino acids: CASSPTAGTSVYNEQFF. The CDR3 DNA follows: TGTGCCAGCAGTCCAACCGCCGGGACTAGCGTTTACAATGAGCAGTTCTTC. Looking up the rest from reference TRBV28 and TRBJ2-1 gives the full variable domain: DVKVTQSSRYLVKRTGEKVFLECVQDMDHENMFWYRQDPGLGLRLIYFSYDVKMKEKGDIPEGYSVSREKKERFSLILESASTNQTSMYLCASSPTAGTSVYNEQFFGPGTRLTVL.